The 21 T cell receptor beta chains below all came from one sample that was sequenced in a study of T cell repertoires in cytomegalovirus infection. TCRdb re-analysed the reads in MiXCR, keeping a single row per CDR3 protein. Among about 470,000 distinct CDR3 sequences listed, roughly 46% were seen once. Antigens of these TCRs are unknown. Material: cultured PBMCs, obtained from culture after CMV antigen stimulation. Source of these receptors: a human donor in good health (CMV status not recorded). Some clones in this sample may be carry-over from other donors' samples.

This clonotype has only a few counts. The CDR3 DNA is TGTGCCAGCAGGGCTCCGGGAATCGGGTACAATGAGCAGTTCTTC. Translation: CASRAPGIGYNEQFF. This chain links TRBV7-6 with TRBJ2-1; a weak D match, TRBD2 (5 bases). The V end lost 6 bases, the J end lost 4 bases, and 16 bases lay between the germline ends. Germline V CDR1 and CDR2: SGHVS, FNYEAQ. The CDR3 extends over 15 amino acids.

This clonotype was detected only a few times. The chain uses TRBV27 and TRBJ2-1; tentatively, D is TRBD1 or TRBD2 (5 bases each). The germline CDR1 and CDR2 sequences are MNHEY and SMNVEV (reference sequence). This CDR3 region has 18 residues. V gave up 4 bases and J gave up 0 bases, with 19 bases separating them. The chain's CDR3 is CASSSHNAGTGSYNEQFF. The CDR3, as DNA: TGTGCCAGCAGTTCCCACAACGCTGGGACGGGCTCCTACAATGAGCAGTTCTTC.

The chain uses TRBV27 and TRBJ1-1, with 8 bases fitting TRBD1. Germline CDR1 MNHEY, CDR2 SMNVEV (reference sequence). Trimming at V came to 5 bases and at J to 1 base, leaving 15 bases not matched to a gene. This CDR3 has 18 amino acids. CDR3 in amino acids: CASSRDRPTQARNTEAFF. The CDR3 DNA reads TGTGCCAGCAGTCGGGACAGGCCAACCCAGGCGAGGAACACTGAAGCTTTCTTT.

The chain joins TRBV7-8 to TRBJ1-5; 9 bases fit TRBD1. The germline CDR1 and CDR2 sequences are SGHVS and FQNEAQ. V was clipped by 5 bases and J by 9 bases; unmatched bases: 14. The CDR3 contains 16 residues. CDR3 DNA: TGTGCCAGCAGCCTAAGTGGGGACAGGGCGATGTGGCCCCAGCATTTT. Translating it yields CASSLSGDRAMWPQHF. Together with reference TRBV7-8 and TRBJ1-5, the CDR3 gives the full variable domain: GAGVSQSPRYKVAKRGQDVALRCDPISGHVSLFWYQQALGQGPEFLTYFQNEAQLDKSGLPSDRFFAERPEGSVSTLKIQRTQQEDSAVYLCASSLSGDRAMWPQHFGDGTRLSIL.

The chain is built from TRBV2 and TRBJ1-3; D remains unclear. CDR3 length: 14 amino acids. The germline gives CDR1 SNHLY, CDR2 FYNNEI. Trimming left V 5 bases short and J 0 bases short, with 8 bases between. CDR3 DNA sequence: TGTGCCAGCAGTTCTTCCCACTCTGGAAACACCATATATTTT. It is translated as CASSSSHSGNTIYF.

The V call is TRBV4-3, the J call TRBJ2-5; D might be TRBD2 (6 bases). The CDR3 runs 15 residues. The germline V gene has CDR1 LGHNA and CDR2 YSLEER. V was clipped by 0 bases and J by 7 bases, with 15 bases between them. The CDR3 loop reads CASSQDEVTGGTQYF. The CDR3 DNA sequence: TGCGCCAGCAGCCAAGATGAGGTTACCGGGGGGACCCAGTACTTC.

CDR3 sequence (DNA): TGTGCCAGCAGCTTGAGAGGGTACCAAGAGACCCAGTACTTC. As protein: CASSLRGYQETQYF. The gene calls are TRBV7-2 and TRBJ2-5; possible D gene TRBD2, 5 bases. The CDR3 covers 14 residues. Trimming removed 3 bases from V and 0 bases from J, with 8 bases in between. The germline V gene has CDR1 SGHTA and CDR2 FQGNSA.

Here the CDR3 DNA reads TGTGCCAGCAGTGAAGAACAGGGGGCTAGGTCACCCCTCCACTTT. Its protein product is CASSEEQGARSPLHF. The rearrangement uses TRBV2 and TRBJ1-6; 9 bases agree with TRBD1. There are 15 residues in the CDR3. Germline CDR1 and CDR2: SNHLY and FYNNEI. With 1 base clipped from V and 10 bases from J, the junction kept 5 bases outside the gene matches.

The chain is built from TRBV10-3 and TRBJ2-2; a possible D gene is TRBD1 (6 bases). There are 15 residues in the CDR3. V was pared by 3 bases and J by 7 bases, with 15 bases between. The germline V gene has CDR1 ENHRY and CDR2 SYGVKD. The CDR3 spells CAISDRGRRGGELFF. DNA for the CDR3: TGTGCCATCAGTGACCGCGGACGCAGGGGCGGGGAGCTGTTTTTT.

The J gene is TRBJ2-5, the V gene TRBV10-3; D assignment may be TRBD1 or TRBD2 (5 bases each). Germline CDR1 is ENHRY and CDR2 is SYGVKD. Trimming pared 4 bases from V and 0 bases from J, leaving 12 bases between. This CDR3 is built from 15 residues. The CDR3 reads CAISVSGTDQETQYF. The CDR3 bases are TGTGCCATCAGTGTTTCAGGGACGGACCAAGAGACCCAGTACTTC.

The chain couples TRBV4-3 to TRBJ1-2; the D is unclear. Trimming took 3 bases from V and 8 from J, leaving 13 bases between them. This CDR3 comprises 13 residues. Germline values: CDR1 LGHNA, CDR2 YSLEER. The CDR3 bases are TGCGCCAGCAGCCATGAGACGGCGGGCGGCTACACCTTC. Residues: CASSHETAGGYTF.

CDR3 protein: CASSQPAVSADTQYF. CDR3 sequence (DNA): TGTGCCAGCAGCCAACCAGCGGTGTCCGCAGATACGCAGTATTTT. The rearrangement joins TRBV4-2 to TRBJ2-3; D may be TRBD2 (5 bases). In germline, CDR1 is LGHNA, CDR2 YNFKEQ. The CDR3 contains 15 residues. V was trimmed by 2 bases and J by 4 bases, leaving 13 bases between them.

This clonotype was seen a single time. The chain joins TRBV7-8 to TRBJ1-4; the D is unclear. Germline V gene sequence: CDR1 SGHVS, CDR2 FQNEAQ. The V end lost 5 bases, the J end lost 8 bases, and 9 bases lay between the germline ends. The CDR3 totals 12 residues. This CDR3 reads CASSPLGEKLFF. CDR3 bases: TGTGCCAGCAGCCCCCTTGGAGAAAAACTGTTTTTT.

The chain links TRBV19 to TRBJ1-2; 8 bases line up with TRBD1. The CDR3 sequence is 14 residues long. V was pared by 7 bases and J by 1 base, with 5 bases of the junction left unmatched. CDR1 is LNHDA and CDR2 is SQIVND in the germline V gene (reference sequence). CDR3 nucleotides: TGTGCCAGTACCCCGGGACAGGTTAACTATGGCTACACCTTC. Its translation is CASTPGQVNYGYTF.

J is TRBJ1-6 and V is TRBV19; D is uncertain. This CDR3 contains 18 residues. CDR1 and CDR2 (germline): LNHDA, SQIVND (reference sequence). Trimming pared 4 bases from V and 3 bases from J, leaving 19 bases between. CDR3 DNA sequence: TGTGCCAGTAGTACTCACGGAGTGAGGGAAAACTATAATTCACCCCTCCACTTT. Translated: CASSTHGVRENYNSPLHF.

The chain has TRBV6-1 and TRBJ1-1, with 7 bases lining up with TRBD1. The germline CDR1 and CDR2 sequences are MNHNS and SASEGT. The CDR3 loop spans 15 amino acids. V lost 6 bases to trimming and J lost 0 bases; unmatched junction nucleotides: 7. DNA for the CDR3: TGTGCCAGCAGGTCGGACAGGAAGCTGAACACTGAAGCTTTCTTT. The encoded protein is CASRSDRKLNTEAFF.

The chain joins TRBV19 to TRBJ2-3; TRBD2 aligns across 9 bases. The CDR3 runs 16 residues. The V and J ends lost 5 bases and 4 bases, in that order; junction bases with no gene match: 10. The germline CDR1 and CDR2 sequences are LNHDA and SQIVND (reference sequence). The CDR3 sequence is CASSGRPGLAADTQYF. CDR3 bases: TGTGCCAGTAGTGGACGACCGGGACTAGCAGCAGATACGCAGTATTTT.

This clonotype was seen more than once but under ten times. J is TRBJ1-6 and V is TRBV7-2; D gene uncertain. The CDR3 spans 15 residues. The germline CDR1 and CDR2 sequences are SGHTA and FQGNSA. The V end was cut by 1 base, the J end by 8 bases, with 12 bases between. DNA of the CDR3: TGTGCCAGCAGCTTAGTTGGGTCCGGGGATTCACCCCTCCACTTT. This translates into CASSLVGSGDSPLHF.

This clonotype was found a few times. This sequence joins TRBV5-4 and TRBJ2-2, with no clear D. CDR1 and CDR2 (germline): SGHNT, YYREEE (reference sequence). CDR3 length: 16 amino acids. Trimming left V 0 bases short and J 1 base short, with 10 bases between. The CDR3 DNA is TGTGCCAGCAGCTTGGGAGGCATTGGGAACACCGGGGAGCTGTTTTTT. Its protein is CASSLGGIGNTGELFF.

This clonotype has ten or more counts. V usage is TRBV6-2 or TRBV6-3 and J usage is TRBJ2-7; TRBD2 is a possible D gene (5 bases). Trimming removed 6 bases from V and 2 bases from J, with 17 bases in between. The CDR3 covers 15 residues. CDR1 is MNHEY, CDR2 SVGEGT, per germline. The CDR3 nucleotides read TGTGCCAGCAGGCTAAGCGGCGCGGGCCCCTACGAGCAGTACTTC. It encodes CASRLSGAGPYEQYF.

The rearrangement links TRBV6-2 or TRBV6-3 to TRBJ2-2, with unresolved D. With 2 bases removed from V and 4 bases from J, the gap between germline ends came to 8 bases. The CDR3 sequence is 14 residues long. Germline V gene sequence: CDR1 MNHEY, CDR2 SVGEGT. CDR3 DNA sequence: TGTGCCAGCAGTTACGGGGATGGCACCGGGGAGCTGTTTTTT. Translating it yields CASSYGDGTGELFF.